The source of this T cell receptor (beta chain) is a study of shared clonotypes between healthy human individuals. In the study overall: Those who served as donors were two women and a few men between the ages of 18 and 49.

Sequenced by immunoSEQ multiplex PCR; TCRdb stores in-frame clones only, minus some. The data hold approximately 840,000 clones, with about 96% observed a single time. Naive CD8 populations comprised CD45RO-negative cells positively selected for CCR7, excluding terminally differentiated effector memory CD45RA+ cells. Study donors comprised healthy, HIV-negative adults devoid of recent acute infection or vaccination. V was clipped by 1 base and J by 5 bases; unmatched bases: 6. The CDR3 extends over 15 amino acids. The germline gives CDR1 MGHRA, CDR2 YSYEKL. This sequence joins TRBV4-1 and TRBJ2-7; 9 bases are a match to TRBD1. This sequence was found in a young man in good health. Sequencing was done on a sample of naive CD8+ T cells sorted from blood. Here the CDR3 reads CASSQGVQGADEQYF. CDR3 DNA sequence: TGCGCCAGCAGCCAAGGTGTACAGGGGGCTGACGAGCAGTACTTC.